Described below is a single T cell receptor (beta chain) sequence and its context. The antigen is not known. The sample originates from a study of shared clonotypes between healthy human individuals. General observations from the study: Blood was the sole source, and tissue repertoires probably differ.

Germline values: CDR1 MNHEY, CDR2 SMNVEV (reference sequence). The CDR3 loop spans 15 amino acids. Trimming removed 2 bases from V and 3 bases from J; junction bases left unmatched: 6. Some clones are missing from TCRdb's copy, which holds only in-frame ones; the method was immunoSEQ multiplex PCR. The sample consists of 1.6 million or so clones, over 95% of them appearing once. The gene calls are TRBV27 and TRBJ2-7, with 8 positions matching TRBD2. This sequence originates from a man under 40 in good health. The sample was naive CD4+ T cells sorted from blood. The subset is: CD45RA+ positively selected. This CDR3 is CASSLISGGHYEQYF. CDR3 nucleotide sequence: TGTGCCAGCAGTTTAATATCGGGGGGGCACTACGAGCAGTACTTC.